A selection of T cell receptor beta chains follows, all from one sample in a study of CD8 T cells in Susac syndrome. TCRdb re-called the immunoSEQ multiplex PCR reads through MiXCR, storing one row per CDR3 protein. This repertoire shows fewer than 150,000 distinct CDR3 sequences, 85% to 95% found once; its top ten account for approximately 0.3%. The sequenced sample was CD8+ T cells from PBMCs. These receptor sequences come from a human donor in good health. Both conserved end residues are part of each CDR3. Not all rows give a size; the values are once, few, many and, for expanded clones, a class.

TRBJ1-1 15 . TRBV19 CASSIGQGMNTEAFF
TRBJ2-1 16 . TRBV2 CASSEDVLGTYNEQFF
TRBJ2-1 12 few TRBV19 CASSIWGNEQFF
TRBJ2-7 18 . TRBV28 CASRTGIRPFSGGGEQYF
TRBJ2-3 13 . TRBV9 CASTRDGADTQYF
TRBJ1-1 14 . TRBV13 CASSLWVLNTEAFF
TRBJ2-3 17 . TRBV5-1 CASSIEWTVPKGDTQYF
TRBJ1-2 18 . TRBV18 CASSPLRDALGERYGYTF
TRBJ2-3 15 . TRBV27 CASSWGQGSTDTQYF
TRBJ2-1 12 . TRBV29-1 CSAGVLGPEQFF
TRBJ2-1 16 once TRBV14 CASSSPGTEDYNEQFF
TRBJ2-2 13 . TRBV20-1 CSAREVATGELFF
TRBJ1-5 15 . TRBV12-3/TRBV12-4 CASSFYRGFGQPQHF
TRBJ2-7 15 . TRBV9 CASSVGTGRRYEQYF
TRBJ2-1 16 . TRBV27 CASSPPGWEGYNEQFF
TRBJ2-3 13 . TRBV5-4 CASSLGQADTQYF
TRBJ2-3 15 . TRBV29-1 CSVEGLADSTDTQYF
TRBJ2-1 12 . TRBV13 CASSLAWNEQFF
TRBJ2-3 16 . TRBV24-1 CATSDPLEAGGDTQYF
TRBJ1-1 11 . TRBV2 CAITFVGSTFF
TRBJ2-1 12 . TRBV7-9 CASSWGASGQFF
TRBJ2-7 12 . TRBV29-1 CSVEVTPYEQYF
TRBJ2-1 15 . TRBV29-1 CSVEKGSGPYNEQFF
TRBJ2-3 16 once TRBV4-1 CASSARDILNTDTQYF
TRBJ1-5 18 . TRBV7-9 CASSAEEAQTGTNQPQHF
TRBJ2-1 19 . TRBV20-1 CSARDLGLAGGPSYNEQFF
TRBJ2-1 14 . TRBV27 CASFVYGDSAEQFF
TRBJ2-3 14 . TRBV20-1 CSARGSLATDTQYF
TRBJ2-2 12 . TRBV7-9 CASSLFSGELFF
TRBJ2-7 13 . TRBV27 CASSWSATYEQYF
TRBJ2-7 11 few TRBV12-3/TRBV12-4 CASSLAGEQYF
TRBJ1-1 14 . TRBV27 CASSLSNFNTEAFF
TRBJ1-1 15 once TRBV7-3 CASSQQGGVDTEAFF
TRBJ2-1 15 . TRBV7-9 CASKFLAGEMNEQFF
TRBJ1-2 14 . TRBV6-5 CASRFMVDNYGYTF
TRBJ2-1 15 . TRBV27 CASSLTGLSADEQFF
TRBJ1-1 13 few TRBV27 CASSFSENTEAFF
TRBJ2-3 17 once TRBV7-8 CASTQGGLAGAKDTQYF
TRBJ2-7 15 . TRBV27 CASSHRAGGLYEQYF
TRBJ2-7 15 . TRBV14 CASSQDWTSDYEQYF
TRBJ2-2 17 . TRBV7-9 CASGSLPSGTNTGELFF